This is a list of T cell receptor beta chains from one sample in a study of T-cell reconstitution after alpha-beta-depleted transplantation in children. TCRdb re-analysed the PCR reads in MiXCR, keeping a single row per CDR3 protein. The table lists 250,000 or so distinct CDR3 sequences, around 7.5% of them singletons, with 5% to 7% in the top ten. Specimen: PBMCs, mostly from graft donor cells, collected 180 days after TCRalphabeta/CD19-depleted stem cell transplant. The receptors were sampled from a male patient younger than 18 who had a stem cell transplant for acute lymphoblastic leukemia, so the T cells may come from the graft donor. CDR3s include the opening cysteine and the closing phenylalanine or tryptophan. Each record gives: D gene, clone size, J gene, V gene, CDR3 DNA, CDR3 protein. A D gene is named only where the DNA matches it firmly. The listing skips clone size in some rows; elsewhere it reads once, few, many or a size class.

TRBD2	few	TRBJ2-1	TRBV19	TGTGCCAGTAGTATAGATAGCGGGAGGGCCTACAATGAGCAGTTCTTC	CASSIDSGRAYNEQFF
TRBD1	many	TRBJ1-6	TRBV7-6	TGTGCCAGCAGCAAGCAGGGGGAGGGATCCTATAATTCACCCCTCCACTTT	CASSKQGEGSYNSPLHF
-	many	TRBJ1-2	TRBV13	TGTGCCAGCAGCTTAGGCTTTGGGGATGGCTACACCTTC	CASSLGFGDGYTF
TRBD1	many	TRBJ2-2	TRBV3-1	TGTGCCAGCAGCCCGACGTGGGTACAGGGGGCTATAGCGAACACCGGGGAGCTGTTTTTT	CASSPTWVQGAIANTGELFF
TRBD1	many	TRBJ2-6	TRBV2	TGTGCCAGCAGTGGGGACAGGGGCGTCTCTGGGGCCAACGTCCTGACTTTC	CASSGDRGVSGANVLTF
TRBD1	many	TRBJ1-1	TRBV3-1	TGTGCCAGCAGCCAAGTGCCGACAGGGAAAGCTTTCTTT	CASSQVPTGKAFF
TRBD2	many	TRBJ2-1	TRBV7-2	TGTGCCAGCAGCTTGGCGGGACTAGCGGGCAATGAGCAGTTCTTC	CASSLAGLAGNEQFF
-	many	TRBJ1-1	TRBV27	TGTGCCAGCAGCCCAAATCATGGGGACACTGAAGCTTTCTTT	CASSPNHGDTEAFF
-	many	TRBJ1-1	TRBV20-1	TGCAGTGCTTCCCGACAGCTCCTGAACACTGAAGCTTTCTTT	CSASRQLLNTEAFF
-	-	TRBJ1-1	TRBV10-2	TGCGCCAGCTCGGCTCCCTGGAACACTGAAGCTTTCTTT	CASSAPWNTEAFF
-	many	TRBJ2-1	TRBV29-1	TGCAGCGTTGAAGGGAGCCCTGGCAGTAGCTCCTACAATGAGCAGTTCTTC	CSVEGSPGSSSYNEQFF
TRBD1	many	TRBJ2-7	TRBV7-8	TGTGCCAGCAGCTTAGTAGGACAGGATCCCTACGAGCAGTACTTC	CASSLVGQDPYEQYF
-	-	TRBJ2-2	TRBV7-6	TGTGCCAGCAGCCTTCCAACCGGGGAGCTGTTTTTT	CASSLPTGELFF
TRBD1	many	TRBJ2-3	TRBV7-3	TGTGCCAGCAGCTTAACGGGACAGGGACTGAACACAGATACGCAGTATTTT	CASSLTGQGLNTDTQYF
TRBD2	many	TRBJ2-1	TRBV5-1	TGCGCCAGCAGCTTGGGTCTAGCGGGAGAGGCCTATTACAATGAGCAGTTCTTC	CASSLGLAGEAYYNEQFF
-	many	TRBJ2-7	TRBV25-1	TGTGCCAGCAGTGGATACAGGGACTCCTACGAGCAGTACTTC	CASSGYRDSYEQYF
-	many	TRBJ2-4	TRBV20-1	TGCAGTGCTAGCTGGGGGAAAGCTAAAAACATTCAGTACTTC	CSASWGKAKNIQYF
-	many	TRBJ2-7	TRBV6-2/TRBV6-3	TGTGCCAGCAGACCCGCAGGGGAGGCCTCCTACGAGCAGTACTTC	CASRPAGEASYEQYF
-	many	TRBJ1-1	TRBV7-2	TGTGCCAGCAGCCCCTGGGATAAGAACACTGAAGCTTTCTTT	CASSPWDKNTEAFF
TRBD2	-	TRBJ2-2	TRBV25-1	TGTGCCAGCAGTGGGGGGGGGAGTGGAACCGGGGAGCTGTTTTTT	CASSGGGSGTGELFF
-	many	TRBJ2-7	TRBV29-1	TGCAGCGTTGTGAGGGCGGGACGGGGCTACGAGCAGTACTTC	CSVVRAGRGYEQYF
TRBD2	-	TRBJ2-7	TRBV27	TGTGCCAGCAGTCGGGGAGGGAGCTACGAGCAGTACTTC	CASSRGGSYEQYF
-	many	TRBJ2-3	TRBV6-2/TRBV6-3	TGTGCCAGCAACCAGGGGATTTTCACAGATACGCAGTATTTT	CASNQGIFTDTQYF
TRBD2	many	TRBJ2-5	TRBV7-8	TGTGCCAGCAGCTCGAAGCGGGGGACCCAAGAGACCCAGTACTTC	CASSSKRGTQETQYF
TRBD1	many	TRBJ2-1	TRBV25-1	TGTGCCAGCAGTGCCGGGACAGGGAGTGATTGGAATGAGCAGTTCTTC	CASSAGTGSDWNEQFF
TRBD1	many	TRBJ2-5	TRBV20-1	TGCAGTGCTCAGGGGGCGTGGGGGCAAGAGACCCAGTACTTC	CSAQGAWGQETQYF
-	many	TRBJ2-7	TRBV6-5	TGTGCCAGCAGTTACTTATCAGGGTCCTACGAGCAGTACTTC	CASSYLSGSYEQYF
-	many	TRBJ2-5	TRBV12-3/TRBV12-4	TGTGCCAGCAGTTCCCTGAGGCGCCAAGAGACCCAGTACTTC	CASSSLRRQETQYF
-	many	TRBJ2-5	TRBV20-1	TGCAGTGCTAGAGTAATTCAAGAGACCCTGTACTTC	CSARVIQETLYF
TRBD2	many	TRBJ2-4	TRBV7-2	TGTGCCAGCAGCTTGCTAGCGGCAGCCAAAAACATTCAGTACTTC	CASSLLAAAKNIQYF
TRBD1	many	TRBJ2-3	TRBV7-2	TGTGCCAGCAGCTTAAGGGGCCCGGGACAGAGCACAGATACGCAGTATTTT	CASSLRGPGQSTDTQYF